A selection of T cell receptor beta chains follows, all from one sample in a study of cytomegalovirus exposure and HLA in healthy donors. Method: immunoSEQ multiplex PCR; TCRdb's copy keeps in-frame clones and lacks some. Of around 150,000 clones listed, around three quarters are singletons. Sequencing was carried out using PBMCs. The receptors come from a man aged 25 to 40 in good health. The CDR3 runs from the conserved cysteine through the conserved F or W. The D gene is left open where the match is weak. Some rows mark clone size as missing; the rest say once, few, many or name a class of expanded clone.

J gene,clone size,D gene,V gene,CDR3 protein,CDR3 DNA
TRBJ1-3,NA,TRBD1,TRBV10-1,CASRYETPGQRNKNSGNTIYF,TGCGCCAGCAGGTATGAGACGCCGGGACAGCGCAATAAAAACTCTGGAAACACCATATATTTT
TRBJ2-7,NA,NA,TRBV7-9,CASSLYGGPSYEQYF,TGTGCCAGCAGCTTGTACGGCGGCCCTAGTTACGAGCAGTACTTC
TRBJ2-1,NA,TRBD2,TRBV7-2,CASSFPRTSGTRYNEQFF,TGTGCCAGCAGCTTCCCTAGGACTAGCGGGACCAGGTACAATGAGCAGTTCTTC
TRBJ2-7,NA,NA,TRBV5-4,CASSTELVYEQYF,TGTGCCAGCAGCACCGAGTTGGTTTACGAGCAGTACTTC
TRBJ1-4,NA,TRBD1,TRBV2,CASIVWDRTGGFLDEKLFF,TGTGCCAGCATCGTGTGGGATAGGACAGGGGGCTTCTTAGATGAAAAACTGTTTTTT
TRBJ1-1,NA,TRBD1,TRBV30,CAWGGQEYTEAFF,TGTGCCTGGGGGGGACAGGAGTACACTGAAGCTTTCTTT
TRBJ2-1,NA,TRBD2,TRBV2,CASAASGRVNEQFF,TGTGCCAGCGCGGCTAGCGGGAGGGTCAATGAGCAGTTCTTC
TRBJ2-1,few,TRBD1,TRBV11-3,CASSLEQGAVYNEQFF,TGTGCCAGCAGCTTAGAACAGGGGGCTGTTTACAATGAGCAGTTCTTC
TRBJ2-5,once,NA,TRBV30,CAWSAVAGLRETQYF,TGTGCCTGGAGTGCCGTTGCAGGACTTCGGGAGACCCAGTACTTC
TRBJ2-5,NA,NA,TRBV2,CASSNQGLGKTQYF,TGTGCCAGCAGTAACCAGGGTTTGGGGAAGACCCAGTACTTC
TRBJ2-7,NA,TRBD2,TRBV7-6,CASSSTSGSPYEQYF,TGTGCCAGCAGCTCCACTAGCGGGAGTCCTTACGAGCAGTACTTC
TRBJ2-7,NA,NA,TRBV28,CASMNGGPVDEQYF,TGTGCCAGCATGAACGGGGGGCCAGTAGACGAGCAGTACTTC
TRBJ1-2,NA,TRBD1,TRBV5-1,CASSLSAGGFGNYGYTF,TGCGCCAGCAGCTTGTCGGCAGGGGGGTTTGGTAACTATGGCTACACCTTC
TRBJ2-5,NA,TRBD2,TRBV5-6,CASSLTSGETQYF,TGTGCCAGCAGCCTTACTAGCGGGGAGACCCAGTACTTC
TRBJ2-7,NA,TRBD2,TRBV5-4,CASSPGLAGLSYEQYF,TGTGCCAGCAGCCCCGGACTAGCGGGTCTCTCCTACGAGCAGTACTTC
TRBJ2-1,NA,NA,TRBV7-9,CASSQQDNEQFF,TGTGCCAGCAGCCAACAGGACAATGAGCAGTTCTTC
TRBJ1-4,NA,TRBD1,TRBV28,CASSAGQGTGEKLFF,TGTGCCAGCAGTGCCGGACAGGGGACGGGTGAAAAACTGTTTTTT
TRBJ2-1,NA,NA,TRBV29-1,CSVGNRPYNEQFF,TGCAGCGTTGGAAACAGGCCCTACAATGAGCAGTTCTTC
TRBJ1-1,few,NA,TRBV9,CASTPNPGTEAFF,TGTGCCAGCACACCCAATCCCGGCACTGAAGCTTTCTTT
TRBJ2-3,NA,NA,TRBV7-9,CASSADTQYF,TGTGCCAGCAGCGCGGATACGCAGTATTTT